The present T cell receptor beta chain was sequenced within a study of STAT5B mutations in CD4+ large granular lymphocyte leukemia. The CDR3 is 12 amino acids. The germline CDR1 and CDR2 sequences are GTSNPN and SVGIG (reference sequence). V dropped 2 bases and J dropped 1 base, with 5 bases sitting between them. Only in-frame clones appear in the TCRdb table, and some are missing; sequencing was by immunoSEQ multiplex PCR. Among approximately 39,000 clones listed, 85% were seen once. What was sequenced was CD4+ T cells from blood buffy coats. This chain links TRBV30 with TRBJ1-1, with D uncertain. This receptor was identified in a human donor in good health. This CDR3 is CAWSRPNTEAFF. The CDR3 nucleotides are TGTGCCTGGAGTCGACCGAACACTGAAGCTTTCTTT.